The clone carrying this T cell receptor beta chain turned up a few times. The antigen remains undetermined. TCR alpha and TCR beta cDNA libraries carrying sample barcodes and UMIs came from 5'RACE with constant-segment primers. Each CDR3 protein gets one entry after TCRdb re-called the 5' RACE reads with MiXCR. The sample records under 250,000 distinct CDR3 sequences, over 9.5% being singletons. This sample is drawn from a study of T-cell memory formation after mild COVID-19. Study summary: Clustering of TCRs was largely donor specific.

V was clipped by 10 bases and J by 2 bases; unmatched bases: 8. The germline CDR1 and CDR2 sequences are SGHRS and YFSETQ. This CDR3 region has 13 residues. Findings and caveats of the study: Among clones contracting day 15 to 85, CD4/CD8 was balanced, whereas later expanders leaned CD4+. Specificity for SARS-CoV-2 was not confirmed among the second-wave clones peaking on day 37.

The sequence was obtained from a man between 18 and 35 years old who had mild COVID-19 (a few samples of this study predate the infection). Cell type and time point are not known. The V and J genes are TRBV5-1 and TRBJ2-7; 8 bases align to TRBD2. Sequencing was performed on PBMCs or a T cell subset sorted from them (not recorded which). The DNA of the CDR3 is TGCGCCCACCGGGAGGGGTCGGCCTACGAGCAGTACTTC. This gives the protein CAHREGSAYEQYF.